The 27 T cell receptor beta chains presented below share a single source sample, sequenced in a study of T cells in Graves' hyperthyroidism and ophthalmopathy. TCR beta CDR3 region amplification was performed from RNA transcripts. HTBI primers were the set used in a first-round RT-PCR of the TCR CDR3. MiXCR, applied by TCRdb to the multiplex PCR reads, yields one record per CDR3 protein. Among approximately 270,000 distinct CDR3 sequences listed, just over 14% were seen once. Sequenced sample: blood. These receptors all stem from a woman aged 40-49 years with Graves' hyperthyroidism that later progressed to Graves' ophthalmopathy.

This clonotype was counted many times. The gene calls are TRBV6-1 and TRBJ2-7; D is unresolved. The CDR3 is 15 amino acids. The V and J ends lost 5 bases and 0 bases respectively, with 14 bases between them. Germline CDR1 and CDR2: MNHNS and SASEGT. This CDR3 is CASSYLWLSSYEQYF. CDR3 in DNA: TGTGCCAGCAGTTACCTGTGGTTGAGCTCCTACGAGCAGTACTTC.

The J gene is TRBJ2-7, the V gene TRBV7-2; a possible D gene is TRBD2 (5 bases). From germline, CDR1 is SGHTA and CDR2 FQGNSA. The CDR3 is 15 residues long. V lost 5 bases and J lost 5, with 19 bases in between. The CDR3 region is CASSQDRGVIHEQYF. In DNA, the CDR3 is TGTGCCAGCAGCCAGGACCGGGGAGTAATCCACGAGCAGTACTTC.

This clonotype has a count of ten or more. The chain joins TRBV27 to TRBJ2-7, with 8 bases aligning to TRBD2. CDR1 and CDR2 (germline): MNHEY, SMNVEV (reference sequence). V trimming: 4 bases; J trimming: 4 bases; junction bases outside the gene matches: 15. This CDR3 is 17 amino acids long. This chain's CDR3 is CASSSPWRAGVKYEQYF. CDR3 coding DNA: TGTGCCAGCAGTTCCCCGTGGAGAGCGGGAGTAAAATACGAGCAGTACTTC.

This clonotype was counted ten times or more. The chain recombines TRBV6-1 with TRBJ2-7; TRBD2 aligns across 16 bases. This CDR3 has 18 amino acids. Germline assignment: CDR1 MNHNS and CDR2 SASEGT. V trimming: 6 bases; J trimming: 4 bases; junction bases outside the gene matches: 12. The CDR3 sequence: CASRTGTSGRALGYEQYF. CDR3 bases: TGTGCCAGCAGAACCGGGACTAGCGGGAGGGCCCTGGGGTACGAGCAGTACTTC.

This clonotype was detected many times. CDR3 loop: CASSLDPGSGETQYF. CDR3 DNA sequence: TGTGCCAGCAGCTTAGATCCTGGGTCGGGAGAGACCCAGTACTTC. The chain carries TRBV11-2 and TRBJ2-5; D remains ambiguous. Germline V gives CDR1 SGHAT, CDR2 FQNNGV. The CDR3 is 15 residues long. Trimming shortened V by 0 bases and J by 4 bases, and 12 bases separated the two germline ends.

In regard to this clonotype: A clone one base away is much larger, so this may be a read error. The chain joins TRBV20-1 to TRBJ2-1, with D maybe TRBD1 (5 bases). The germline V gene encodes CDR1 DFQATT and CDR2 SNEGSKA (reference sequence). Trimming stripped 0 bases from V and 10 bases from J, with 16 bases between. The CDR3 extends over 14 amino acids. The CDR3 here is CSARDLFSRAEQFF. DNA for the CDR3: TGCAGTGCTAGAGATCTCTTCTCCAGGGCCGAGCAGTTCTTC.

The chain is built from TRBV7-9 and TRBJ2-2; D gene unclear. The germline V and J ends were trimmed by 1 base and 4 bases, with 7 bases remaining between them. CDR1 is SEHNR and CDR2 is FQNEAQ in the germline V gene (reference sequence). The CDR3 runs to 14 residues. The CDR3 nucleotides read TGTGCCAGCAGCTTAGGGTCCACCACCGGGGAGCTGTTTTTT. Translating it yields CASSLGSTTGELFF.

This clonotype was seen many times. J is TRBJ2-2 and V is TRBV3-1; 8 positions agree with TRBD2. CDR1 and CDR2 from the germline V gene are LGHDT and YNNKEL (reference sequence). CDR3 length: 15 amino acids. The V and J ends lost 3 bases and 6 bases, in that order; junction bases with no gene match: 6. The CDR3, as DNA: TGTGCCAGCAGCCAGGTAGCGGGATTCGCCGGGGAGCTGTTTTTT. It encodes CASSQVAGFAGELFF.

This clonotype was counted ten times or more. The rearrangement joins TRBV28 to TRBJ1-2; no firm D call. The V end lost 3 bases, the J end lost 7 bases, and 9 bases lay between the germline ends. The CDR3 covers 12 residues. Germline loops: CDR1 MDHEN, CDR2 SYDVKM. As DNA, the CDR3 is TGTGCCAGCAGTTTCAGGATTGGTGGCTACACCTTC. This encodes CASSFRIGGYTF.

This clonotype was counted ten times or more. The chain has TRBV12-5 and TRBJ2-7; TRBD1 matches 10 bases. The germline V gene has CDR1 LGHNT and CDR2 FRNRAP. J lost 2 bases, V lost 2 bases, and 9 bases had no gene match. The CDR3 totals 17 residues. In DNA, the CDR3 is TGTGCTAGTGGTTTGCCTCCGGACAGGGGGAAAACCTACGAGCAGTACTTC. Residues: CASGLPPDRGKTYEQYF.

V is TRBV27 and J is TRBJ2-5; TRBD1 matches at 12 bases. CDR1 is MNHEY, CDR2 SMNVEV, per germline (reference sequence). CDR3 length: 15 amino acids. J was trimmed by 5 bases and V by 6 bases; bases with no gene match: 7. In DNA, the CDR3 is TGTGCCAGCAGCCTCGGGACAGGGGGCGGTGAGACCCAGTACTTC. It encodes CASSLGTGGGETQYF.

This clonotype has ten or more counts. The rearrangement uses TRBV2 and TRBJ2-7; TRBD1 agrees at 7 bases. V lost 6 bases and J lost 6; bases outside the gene matches: 14. This CDR3 has 15 amino acids. The germline gives CDR1 SNHLY, CDR2 FYNNEI. CDR3: CASRTIPTGPSEQYF. DNA for the CDR3: TGTGCCAGCAGGACGATCCCGACAGGGCCTTCCGAGCAGTACTTC.

In regard to this clonotype: The missing conserved phenylalanine or tryptophan at the end of this CDR3 makes a read error likely. This chain joins TRBV30 and TRBJ1-5; weak D call: TRBD1 (5 bases). CDR1 and CDR2 (germline): GTSNPN, SVGIG (reference sequence). Trimming pared 0 bases from V and 5 bases from J, leaving 8 bases between. The CDR3 totals 13 residues. The CDR3 DNA is TGTGCCTGGAGTGTACAAGGGGATCAGCCCCAGCATCTT. The encoded protein is CAWSVQGDQPQHL.

The chain combines TRBV28 with TRBJ2-3; 8 bases agree with TRBD1. V lost 5 bases and J lost 8; bases outside the gene matches: 9. Germline loops: CDR1 MDHEN, CDR2 SYDVKM. This CDR3 has 14 amino acids. CDR3 loop: CASSPGTGGSTQYF. The CDR3 nucleotides read TGTGCCAGCAGTCCTGGGACAGGTGGAAGTACGCAGTATTTT.

The rearrangement joins TRBV5-8 to TRBJ1-4, with TRBD1 matching 12 bases. Looked up from germline, CDR1 is SGHTS and CDR2 is YDEGEE. Losses at the gene ends were 5 bases for V and 11 bases for J; bases not matched to a gene: 10. The CDR3 length is 15 residues. CDR3 DNA sequence: TGTGCCAGCAGTTTTTCCGGGACAGGGGGCGCCAAACTGTTTTTT. This sequence encodes CASSFSGTGGAKLFF.

This clonotype was picked up a small number of times. This may come from a read error, since a much larger clone is one base off. The V and J genes are TRBV4-1 and TRBJ2-2, with TRBD2 as a possible D gene (5 bases). The V end was cut by 4 bases, the J end by 4 bases, with 16 bases between. The germline V gene encodes CDR1 MGHRA and CDR2 YSYEKL. The CDR3 has 16 residues. The CDR3 sequence is CASSPSRGSSTGELFF. CDR3 coding DNA: TGCGCCAGCAGCCCCTCCCGGGGTTCGAGCACCGGGGAGCTGTTTTTT.

This clonotype was seen repeatedly, ten times or more. The chain links TRBV3-1 to TRBJ2-3; 7 nucleotides agree with TRBD2. The J segment lost 4 bases and the V segment lost 0 bases, leaving 4 bases of the junction unmatched. This CDR3 contains 15 residues. Germline lookup yields CDR1 LGHDT and CDR2 YNNKEL (reference sequence). CDR3 in amino acids: CASSQDPSGADTQYF. The CDR3 bases are TGTGCCAGCAGCCAAGACCCTAGCGGAGCAGATACGCAGTATTTT.

Ten or more counts support this clonotype. The chain combines TRBV9 with TRBJ2-1; D unresolved. This CDR3 comprises 13 residues. Germline V gene sequence: CDR1 SGDLS, CDR2 YYNGEE. The V end lost 4 bases, the J end lost 7 bases, and 12 bases lay between the germline ends. The CDR3 protein is CASSSSLLNEQFF. DNA of the CDR3: TGTGCCAGCAGCTCCTCTCTCCTGAATGAGCAGTTCTTC. Full variable domain (remainder filled in from reference TRBV9 and TRBJ2-1): DSGVTQTPKHLITATGQRVTLRCSPRSGDLSVYWYQQSLDQGLQFLIQYYNGEERAKGNILERFSAQQFPDLHSELNLSSLELGDSALYFCASSSSLLNEQFFGPGTRLTVL.

This clonotype was observed at least ten times. CDR3 in DNA: TGTGCCAGCAGTTATCTAGCGGGATATTACGAGCAGTACTTC. Translated: CASSYLAGYYEQYF. This chain joins TRBV6-1 and TRBJ2-7; TRBD2 agrees at 9 bases. J was trimmed by 4 bases and V by 5 bases; bases with no gene match: 6. Germline V CDR1 and CDR2: MNHNS, SASEGT. CDR3 length equals 14 residues.

In its sample, this clonotype was seen once. Relative to the germline gene, one junction end is altered; a read error may explain this. V and J are TRBV30 and TRBJ1-3; tentatively, D is TRBD1 (6 bases). Germline V gene data show CDR1 as GTSNPN and CDR2 as SVGIG (reference sequence). There are 14 residues in the CDR3. The CDR3, as DNA: TGTGCCTGGACAGGGACAAGCTCTGGAACCACCATATATTTT. Translation gives CAWTGTSSGTTIYF.

This clonotype was recorded many times. The chain uses TRBV6-2 or TRBV6-3 and TRBJ1-2; D unclear. CDR3 length equals 13 residues. Germline V gene data show CDR1 as MNHEY and CDR2 as SVGEGT. V was trimmed by 4 bases and J by 8 bases, leaving 14 bases between them. CDR3 region: CASSSTGVGGYTF. For the CDR3, the DNA is TGTGCCAGCAGTTCTACCGGGGTTGGGGGCTACACCTTC.

This sequence joins TRBV13 and TRBJ2-3; 13 positions agree with TRBD2. With 2 bases clipped from V and 3 bases from J, the junction kept 8 bases outside the gene matches. CDR3 length: 18 amino acids. CDR1 PRHDT and CDR2 FYEKMQ come from the germline V gene (reference sequence). This CDR3 is CASSLYTSGRAGTDTQYF. In DNA form, the CDR3 reads TGTGCCAGCAGCTTATATACTAGCGGGAGGGCCGGGACAGATACGCAGTATTTT.

This clonotype was seen ten or more times. The chain joins TRBV7-2 to TRBJ2-1; 8 nucleotides align to TRBD2. The CDR3 length is 16 residues. V lost 5 bases, J lost 0 bases, and 6 bases stayed unmatched. Germline V gives CDR1 SGHTA, CDR2 FQGNSA. CDR3: CASSVTSAHSYNEQFF. The CDR3 DNA reads as TGTGCCAGCAGCGTGACTAGCGCCCACTCCTACAATGAGCAGTTCTTC.

This clonotype was seen repeatedly, ten times or more. V and J are TRBV7-8 and TRBJ2-1; tentatively, D is TRBD2 (6 bases). Germline lookup yields CDR1 SGHVS and CDR2 FQNEAQ. The CDR3 has 16 amino acids. V was clipped by 8 bases and J by 0 bases, with 17 bases between them. In DNA, the CDR3 is TGTGCCAGCTTCAGTAGCGGTTTAAGCTCCTACAATGAGCAGTTCTTC. Its translation: CASFSSGLSSYNEQFF.

This clonotype occurred many times. J is TRBJ2-1 and V is TRBV6-1; D gene uncertain. From germline, CDR1 is MNHNS and CDR2 SASEGT. This CDR3 spans 13 amino acids. Trimming pared 6 bases from V and 5 bases from J, leaving 11 bases between. CDR3 DNA: TGTGCCAGCAGCGGCGATTCCCACAATGAGCAGTTCTTC. This translates into CASSGDSHNEQFF.

This clonotype appeared many times. The rearrangement joins TRBV5-1 to TRBJ1-1; D is ambiguous. CDR1 and CDR2 (germline): SGHRS, YFSETQ. The CDR3 has 13 residues. V was shortened by 2 bases and J by 0 bases, with 5 bases between the two germline ends. The CDR3: CASSFLVNTEAFF. CDR3 DNA: TGCGCCAGCAGCTTTCTTGTGAACACTGAAGCTTTCTTT.

This clonotype has ten or more counts. The chain recombines TRBV27 with TRBJ2-7, with D perhaps given as TRBD1 or TRBD2 (6 bases each). The V and J ends lost 6 bases and 3 bases respectively, with 24 bases between them. The length of the CDR3 is 17 residues. Germline lookup yields CDR1 MNHEY and CDR2 SMNVEV (reference sequence). CDR3 sequence (DNA): TGTGCCAGCAGCCTAATCGGAGGGGGACTTAGGATCTACGAGCAGTACTTC. It translates to CASSLIGGGLRIYEQYF.